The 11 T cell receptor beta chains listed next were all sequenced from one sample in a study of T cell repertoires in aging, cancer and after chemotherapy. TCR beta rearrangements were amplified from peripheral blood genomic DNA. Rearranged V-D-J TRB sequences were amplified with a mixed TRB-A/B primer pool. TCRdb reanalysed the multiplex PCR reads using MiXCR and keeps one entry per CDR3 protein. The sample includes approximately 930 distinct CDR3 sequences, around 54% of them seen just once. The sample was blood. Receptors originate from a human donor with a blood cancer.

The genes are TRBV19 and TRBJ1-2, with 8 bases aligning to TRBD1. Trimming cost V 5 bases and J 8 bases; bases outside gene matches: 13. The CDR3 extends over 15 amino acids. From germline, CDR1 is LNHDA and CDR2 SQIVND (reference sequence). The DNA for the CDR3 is TGTGCCAGTAGTGTAATGGACAGGGATGGCCCCGGCTACACCTTC. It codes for CASSVMDRDGPGYTF.

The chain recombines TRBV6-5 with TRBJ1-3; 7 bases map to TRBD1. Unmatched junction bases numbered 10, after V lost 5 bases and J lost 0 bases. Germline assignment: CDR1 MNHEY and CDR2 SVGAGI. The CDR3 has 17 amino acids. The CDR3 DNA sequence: TGTGCCAGCAGTGAAAGGGACAGCCGCTACTCTGGAAACACCATATATTTT. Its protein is CASSERDSRYSGNTIYF.

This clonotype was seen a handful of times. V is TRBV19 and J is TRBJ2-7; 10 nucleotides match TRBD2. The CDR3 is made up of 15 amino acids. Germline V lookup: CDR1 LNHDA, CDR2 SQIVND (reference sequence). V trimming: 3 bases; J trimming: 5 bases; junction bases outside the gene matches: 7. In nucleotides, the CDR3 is TGTGCCAGTAGTATCCCTAGCGGGGGCAGGAACGAGCAGTACTTC. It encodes CASSIPSGGRNEQYF.

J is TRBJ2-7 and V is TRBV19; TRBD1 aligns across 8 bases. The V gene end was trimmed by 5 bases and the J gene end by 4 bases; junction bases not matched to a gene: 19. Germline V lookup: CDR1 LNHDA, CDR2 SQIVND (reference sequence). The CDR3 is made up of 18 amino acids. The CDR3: CASSRTPGQASHGYEQYF. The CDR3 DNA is TGTGCCAGTAGTCGAACCCCGGGACAGGCCTCCCATGGATACGAGCAGTACTTC.

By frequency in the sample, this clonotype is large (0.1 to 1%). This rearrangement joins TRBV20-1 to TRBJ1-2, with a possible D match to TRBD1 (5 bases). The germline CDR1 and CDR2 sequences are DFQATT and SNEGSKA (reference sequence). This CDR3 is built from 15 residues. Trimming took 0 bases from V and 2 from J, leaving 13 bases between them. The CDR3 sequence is CSARDNVRANYGYTF. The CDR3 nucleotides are TGCAGTGCTAGAGATAACGTCAGGGCAAACTATGGCTACACCTTC.

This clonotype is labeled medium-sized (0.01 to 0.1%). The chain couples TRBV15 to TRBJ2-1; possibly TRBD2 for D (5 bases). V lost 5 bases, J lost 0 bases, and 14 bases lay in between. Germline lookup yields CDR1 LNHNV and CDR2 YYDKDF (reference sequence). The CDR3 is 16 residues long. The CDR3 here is CATSAALGSSYNEQFF. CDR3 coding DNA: TGTGCCACCAGCGCAGCACTGGGGAGCTCCTACAATGAGCAGTTCTTC.

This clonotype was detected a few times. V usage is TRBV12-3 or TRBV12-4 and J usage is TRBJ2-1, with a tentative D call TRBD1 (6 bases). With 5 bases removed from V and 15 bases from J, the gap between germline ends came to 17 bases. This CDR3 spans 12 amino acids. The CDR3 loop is CASSELGQRLFF. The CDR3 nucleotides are TGTGCCAGCAGTGAACTCGGACAGCGCCTGTTCTTC.

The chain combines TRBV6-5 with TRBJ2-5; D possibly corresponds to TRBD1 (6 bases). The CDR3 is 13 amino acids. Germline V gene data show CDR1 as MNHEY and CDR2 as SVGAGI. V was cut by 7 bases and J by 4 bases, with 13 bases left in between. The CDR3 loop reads CASIWGLGETQYF. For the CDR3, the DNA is TGTGCCAGCATTTGGGGGCTGGGAGAGACCCAGTACTTC.

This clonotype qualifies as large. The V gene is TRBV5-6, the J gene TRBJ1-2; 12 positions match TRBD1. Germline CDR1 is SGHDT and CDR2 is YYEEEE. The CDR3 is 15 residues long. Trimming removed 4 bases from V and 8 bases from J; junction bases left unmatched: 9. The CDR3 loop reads CASSGEGQGAGGYTF. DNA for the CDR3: TGTGCCAGCAGCGGAGAGGGACAGGGGGCTGGCGGCTACACCTTC.

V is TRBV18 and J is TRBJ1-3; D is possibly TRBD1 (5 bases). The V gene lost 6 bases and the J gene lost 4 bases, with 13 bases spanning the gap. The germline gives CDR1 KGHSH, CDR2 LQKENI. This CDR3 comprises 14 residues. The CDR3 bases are TGTGCCAGCTCCCCGCCAGGGCTGGGAAACACCATATATTTT. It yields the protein CASSPPGLGNTIYF.

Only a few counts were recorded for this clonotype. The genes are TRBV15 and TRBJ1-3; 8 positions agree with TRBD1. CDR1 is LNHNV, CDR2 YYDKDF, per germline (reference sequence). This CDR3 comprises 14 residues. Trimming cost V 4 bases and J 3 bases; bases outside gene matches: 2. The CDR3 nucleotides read TGTGCCACCAGCACAGGGGGCGGTGGAAACACCATATATTTT. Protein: CATSTGGGGNTIYF.